The following is a T cell receptor beta chain sequence with its context. The antigen remains unidentified. CDR1 and CDR2 from the germline V gene are SGHTA and FQGNSA. CDR3 length: 17 residues. Losses at the gene ends were 7 bases for V and 6 bases for J; bases not matched to a gene: 14. This record belongs to a study of T cell responses to AZD1222 COVID-19 vaccine. Study-wide findings and caveats: It should be noted that donors were predominantly white British and more often female, and clonal diversity was possibly underestimated. No repertoire was sampled before or during the peak T cell response, only after it. Regions 160-218 and 743-854 held dominance among vaccine-associated CD4 TCRs, which spanned spike.

The method was immunoSEQ multiplex PCR; TCRdb's version includes in-frame clones alone and lacks a portion of them. The sample includes 110,000 or so clones, 91% seen only once; the top ten take 4% to 5.5%. The chain carries TRBV7-2 and TRBJ2-2, with 10 bases fitting TRBD1. The specimen was peripheral blood, collected on day 0 of AZD1222 vaccination. The clonotype comes from an adult in good health. The CDR3 loop reads CASKFAPGTGVSGELFF. CDR3 DNA sequence: TGTGCCAGCAAATTCGCGCCCGGGACAGGGGTCTCCGGGGAGCTGTTTTTT.